This T cell receptor (beta chain) was sequenced in a study of blood T cells in healthy people across ages. The authors ran a second PCR of roughly 6 to 12 cycles using a sample-barcoded 5' primer and a J-beta primer mix. TCRdb analysed the 5' RACE reads with MiXCR anew, one entry per CDR3 protein. The sample yields about 930,000 distinct CDR3 sequences, 25% to 35% seen once. With 6 bases clipped from V and 0 bases from J, the junction kept 8 bases outside the gene matches. The CDR3 spans 16 residues. CDR1 and CDR2 from the germline V gene are LNHDA and SQIVND (reference sequence). In addition, the sample was reused for a study of T cells of mothers and their children. That report notes: A few healthy Caucasian mothers, along with their six children, served as the donors. Each child gave approximately 3.2 million TCR beta CDR3 reads (each mother, over 10 million).

The sequenced material came from blood. This TCR came from a woman in her 40s in good health. The rearrangement joins TRBV19 to TRBJ1-3, with TRBD1 matching 7 bases. CDR3 sequence reads: CASSSQGTRSGNTIYF. The DNA for the CDR3 is TGTGCCAGTAGCTCACAGGGGACCCGCTCTGGAAACACCATATATTTT.